This T cell receptor beta chain was recovered during a study of OX40 agonist ivuxolimab in advanced cancers. Sequencing used immunoSEQ multiplex PCR; TCRdb keeps in-frame clones, though not all of them. The repertoire has roughly 74,000 clones, approximately 81% of them found once; the top ten carry about 2.1%. The CDR3 spans 17 residues. Germline V lookup: CDR1 SQVTM, CDR2 ANQGSEA. Trimming removed 2 bases from V and 0 bases from J; junction bases left unmatched: 11. The chain carries TRBV29-1 and TRBJ2-3; 7 nucleotides agree with TRBD1. The receptor was isolated from an adult with an advanced solid tumor such as melanoma, head and neck, liver or kidney cancer. The specimen comprised CD4+ or CD8+ T cells sorted from blood, sampled in a trial of the OX40 agonist ivuxolimab. The CDR3 spells CSVERGQVFDSTDTQYF. In nucleotides, the CDR3 is TGCAGCGTTGAACGAGGACAGGTTTTTGATAGCACAGATACGCAGTATTTT.